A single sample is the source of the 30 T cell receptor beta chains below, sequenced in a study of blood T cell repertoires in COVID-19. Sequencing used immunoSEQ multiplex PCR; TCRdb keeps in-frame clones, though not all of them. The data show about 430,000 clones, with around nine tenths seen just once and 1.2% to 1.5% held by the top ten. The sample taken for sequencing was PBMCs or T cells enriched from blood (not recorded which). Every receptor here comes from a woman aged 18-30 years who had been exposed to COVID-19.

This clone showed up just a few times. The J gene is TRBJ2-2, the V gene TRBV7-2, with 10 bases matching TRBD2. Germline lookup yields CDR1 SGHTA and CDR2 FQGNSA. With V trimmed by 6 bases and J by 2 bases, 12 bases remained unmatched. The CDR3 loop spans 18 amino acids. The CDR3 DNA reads TGTGCCAGCAGTTTGGGGTCTACTAGCGGGGTAAACACCGGGGAGCTGTTTTTT. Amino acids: CASSLGSTSGVNTGELFF.

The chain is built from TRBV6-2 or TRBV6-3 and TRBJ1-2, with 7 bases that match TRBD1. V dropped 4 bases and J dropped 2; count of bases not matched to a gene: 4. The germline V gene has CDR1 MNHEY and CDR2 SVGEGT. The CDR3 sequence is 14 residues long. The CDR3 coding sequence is TGTGCCAGCAGTTTCCGGGGACAGAACTATGGCTACACCTTC. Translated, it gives CASSFRGQNYGYTF.

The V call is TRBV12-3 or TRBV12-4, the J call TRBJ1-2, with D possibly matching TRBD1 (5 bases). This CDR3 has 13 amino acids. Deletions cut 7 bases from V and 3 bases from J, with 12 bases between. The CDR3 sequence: CASTNGRDYGYTF. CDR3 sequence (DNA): TGTGCCAGCACCAACGGCAGGGACTATGGCTACACCTTC.

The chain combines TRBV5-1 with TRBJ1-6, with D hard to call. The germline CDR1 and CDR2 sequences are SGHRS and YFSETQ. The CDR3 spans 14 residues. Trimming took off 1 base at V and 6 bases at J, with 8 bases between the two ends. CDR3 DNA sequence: TGCGCCAGCAGCTTGCGTTCCAGTAATTCACCCCTCCACTTT. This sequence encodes CASSLRSSNSPLHF. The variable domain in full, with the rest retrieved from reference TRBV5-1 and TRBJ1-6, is KAGVTQTPRYLIKTRGQQVTLSCSPISGHRSVSWYQQTPGQGLQFLFEYFSETQRNKGNFPGRFSGRQFSNSRSEMNVSTLELGDSALYLCASSLRSSNSPLHFGNGTRLTVT.

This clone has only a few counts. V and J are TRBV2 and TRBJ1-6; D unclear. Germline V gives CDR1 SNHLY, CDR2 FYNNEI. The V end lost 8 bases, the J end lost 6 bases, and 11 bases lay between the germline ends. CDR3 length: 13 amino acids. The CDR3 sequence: CASEATVNSPLHF. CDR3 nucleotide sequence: TGTGCCAGCGAGGCGACGGTTAATTCACCCCTCCACTTT. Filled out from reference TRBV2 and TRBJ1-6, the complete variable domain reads EPEVTQTPSHQVTQMGQEVILRCVPISNHLYFYWYRQILGQKVEFLVSFYNNEISEKSEIFDDQFSVERPDGSNFTLKIRSTKLEDSAMYFCASEATVNSPLHFGNGTRLTVT.

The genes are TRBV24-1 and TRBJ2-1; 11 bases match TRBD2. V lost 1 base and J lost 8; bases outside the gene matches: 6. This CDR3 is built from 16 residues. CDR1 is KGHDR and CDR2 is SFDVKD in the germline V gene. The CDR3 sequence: CATSDLNSGRVDEQFF. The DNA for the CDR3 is TGTGCCACCAGTGATTTAAATAGCGGGAGGGTGGATGAGCAGTTCTTC.

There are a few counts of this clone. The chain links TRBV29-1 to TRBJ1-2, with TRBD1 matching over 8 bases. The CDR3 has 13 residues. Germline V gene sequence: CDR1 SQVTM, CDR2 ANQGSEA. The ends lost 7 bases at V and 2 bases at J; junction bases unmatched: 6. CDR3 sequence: CSGGTGENYGYTF. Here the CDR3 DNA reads TGCAGCGGCGGGACAGGAGAGAACTATGGCTACACCTTC.

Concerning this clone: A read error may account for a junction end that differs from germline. The CDR3 nucleotides are TGTGCCAGCAGCTTTCCCGTTTTC. Encoded protein: CASSFPVF. The chain links TRBV7-9 to TRBJ1-2; D uncertain. There are 8 residues in the CDR3. Germline-derived CDR1 and CDR2 are SEHNR and FQNEAQ (reference sequence).

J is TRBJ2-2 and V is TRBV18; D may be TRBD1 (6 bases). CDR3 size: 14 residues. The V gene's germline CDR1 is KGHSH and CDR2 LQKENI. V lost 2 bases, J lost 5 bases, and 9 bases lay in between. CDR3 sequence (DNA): TGTGCCAGCTCACCAATCCAGGGGACCGGGGAGCTGTTTTTT. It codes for CASSPIQGTGELFF.

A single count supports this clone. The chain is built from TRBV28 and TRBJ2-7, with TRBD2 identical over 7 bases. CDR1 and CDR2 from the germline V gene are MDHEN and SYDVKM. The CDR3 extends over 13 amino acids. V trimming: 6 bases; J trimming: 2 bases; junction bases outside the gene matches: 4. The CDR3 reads CASRGGNPYEQYF. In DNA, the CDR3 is TGTGCCAGCAGGGGGGGGAATCCCTACGAGCAGTACTTC.

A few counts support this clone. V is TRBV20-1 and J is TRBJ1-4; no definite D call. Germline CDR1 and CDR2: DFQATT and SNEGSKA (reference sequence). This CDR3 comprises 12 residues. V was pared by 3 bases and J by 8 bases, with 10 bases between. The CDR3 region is CSASEQAEKLFF. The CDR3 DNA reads TGCAGTGCTAGTGAGCAGGCGGAAAAACTGTTTTTT.

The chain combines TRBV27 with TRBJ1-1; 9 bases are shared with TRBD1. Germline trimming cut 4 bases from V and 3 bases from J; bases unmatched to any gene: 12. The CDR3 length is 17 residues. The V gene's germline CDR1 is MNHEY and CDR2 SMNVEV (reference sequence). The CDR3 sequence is CASSSPPGQGWDTEAFF. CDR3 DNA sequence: TGTGCCAGCAGTTCACCCCCGGGACAGGGCTGGGACACTGAAGCTTTCTTT.

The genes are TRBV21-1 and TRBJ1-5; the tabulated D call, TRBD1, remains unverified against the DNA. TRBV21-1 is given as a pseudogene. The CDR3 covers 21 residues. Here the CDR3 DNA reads TGTGCCAGCAGCAAAAGCCCTGGACAGGGAGAGAGGGCTTATAGCAATCAGCCCCAGCATTTT. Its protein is CASSKSPGQGERAYSNQPQHF.

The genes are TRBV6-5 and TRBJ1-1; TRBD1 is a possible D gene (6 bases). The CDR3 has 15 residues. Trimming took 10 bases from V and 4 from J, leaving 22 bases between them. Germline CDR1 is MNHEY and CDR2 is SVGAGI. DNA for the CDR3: TGTGCCACTAGGTTAAGGGGCCAGGGGATCACTGAAGCTTTCTTT. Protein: CATRLRGQGITEAFF.

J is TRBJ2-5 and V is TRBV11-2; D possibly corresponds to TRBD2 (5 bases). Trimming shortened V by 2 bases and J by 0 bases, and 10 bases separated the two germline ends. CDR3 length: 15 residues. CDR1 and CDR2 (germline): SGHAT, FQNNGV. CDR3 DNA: TGTGCCAGCAGCTTAACGGGGTCGTACCAAGAGACCCAGTACTTC. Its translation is CASSLTGSYQETQYF.

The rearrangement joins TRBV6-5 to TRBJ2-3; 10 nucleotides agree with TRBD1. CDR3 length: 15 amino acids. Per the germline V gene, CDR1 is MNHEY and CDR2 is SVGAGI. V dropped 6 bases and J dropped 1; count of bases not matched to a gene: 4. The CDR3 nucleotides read TGTGCCAGCAGACGACAGGGGGCGGGCACAGATACGCAGTATTTT. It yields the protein CASRRQGAGTDTQYF.

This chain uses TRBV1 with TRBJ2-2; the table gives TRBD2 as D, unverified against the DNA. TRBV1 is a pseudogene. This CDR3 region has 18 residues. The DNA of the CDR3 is TGCACCAGCAGCCAAGAAGTGTACGGGAAAAGGTACACCGGGGAGCTGTTTTTT. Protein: CTSSQEVYGKRYTGELFF.

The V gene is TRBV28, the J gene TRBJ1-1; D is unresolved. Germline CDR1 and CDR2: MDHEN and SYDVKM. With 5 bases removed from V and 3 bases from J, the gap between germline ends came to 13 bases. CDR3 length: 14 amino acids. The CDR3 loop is CASSRMIADTEAFF. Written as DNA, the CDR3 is TGTGCCAGCAGTAGGATGATAGCGGACACTGAAGCTTTCTTT.

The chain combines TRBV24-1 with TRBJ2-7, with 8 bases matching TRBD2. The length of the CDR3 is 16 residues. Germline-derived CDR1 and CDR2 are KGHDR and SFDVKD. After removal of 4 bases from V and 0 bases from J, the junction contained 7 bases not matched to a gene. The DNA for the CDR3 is TGTGCCACCAGTGAGGGCGGGGGGTCGATCTCCTACGAGCAGTACTTC. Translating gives CATSEGGGSISYEQYF.

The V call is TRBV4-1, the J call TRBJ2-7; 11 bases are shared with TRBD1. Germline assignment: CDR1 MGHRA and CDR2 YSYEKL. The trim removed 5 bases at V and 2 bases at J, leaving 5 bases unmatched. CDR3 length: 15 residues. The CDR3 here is CASSEGGQGAYEQYF. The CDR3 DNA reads TGCGCCAGCAGCGAAGGGGGACAGGGGGCCTACGAGCAGTACTTC.

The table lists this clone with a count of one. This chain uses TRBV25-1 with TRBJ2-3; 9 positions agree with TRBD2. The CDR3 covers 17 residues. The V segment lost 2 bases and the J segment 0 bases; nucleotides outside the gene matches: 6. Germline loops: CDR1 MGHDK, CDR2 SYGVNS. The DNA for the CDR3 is TGTGCCAGCAGTGAAACCCCCCTAGCGGGGAGCACAGATACGCAGTATTTT. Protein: CASSETPLAGSTDTQYF.

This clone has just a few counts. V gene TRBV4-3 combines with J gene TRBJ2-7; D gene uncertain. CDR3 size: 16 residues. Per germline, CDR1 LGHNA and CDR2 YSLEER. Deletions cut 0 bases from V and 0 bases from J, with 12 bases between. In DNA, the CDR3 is TGCGCCAGCAGCCAAGATTTCGCTTTTAGCTCCTACGAGCAGTACTTC. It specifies CASSQDFAFSSYEQYF.

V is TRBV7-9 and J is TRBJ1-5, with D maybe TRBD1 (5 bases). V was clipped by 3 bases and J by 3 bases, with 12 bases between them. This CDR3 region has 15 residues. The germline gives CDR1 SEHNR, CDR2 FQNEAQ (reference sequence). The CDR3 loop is CASSFAGRVNQPQHF. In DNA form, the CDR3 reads TGTGCCAGCAGCTTTGCGGGACGGGTCAATCAGCCCCAGCATTTT.

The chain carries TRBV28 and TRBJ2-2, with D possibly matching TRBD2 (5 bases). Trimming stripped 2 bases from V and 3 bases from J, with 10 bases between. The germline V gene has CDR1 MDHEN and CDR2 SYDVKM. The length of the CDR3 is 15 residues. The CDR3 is CASSLPGLDTGELFF. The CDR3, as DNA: TGTGCCAGCAGTTTACCCGGACTCGACACCGGGGAGCTGTTTTTT. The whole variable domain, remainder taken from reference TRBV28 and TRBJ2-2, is DVKVTQSSRYLVKRTGEKVFLECVQDMDHENMFWYRQDPGLGLRLIYFSYDVKMKEKGDIPEGYSVSREKKERFSLILESASTNQTSMYLCASSLPGLDTGELFFGEGSRLTVL.

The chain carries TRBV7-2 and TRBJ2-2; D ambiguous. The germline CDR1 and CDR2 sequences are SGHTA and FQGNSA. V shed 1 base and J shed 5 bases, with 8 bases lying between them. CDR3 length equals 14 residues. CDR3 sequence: CASSLVVATGELFF. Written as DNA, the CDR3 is TGTGCCAGCAGCTTAGTGGTAGCAACCGGGGAGCTGTTTTTT. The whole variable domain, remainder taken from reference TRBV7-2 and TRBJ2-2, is GAGVSQSPSNKVTEKGKDVELRCDPISGHTALYWYRQSLGQGLEFLIYFQGNSAPDKSGLPSDRFSAERTGGSVSTLTIQRTQQEDSAVYLCASSLVVATGELFFGEGSRLTVL.

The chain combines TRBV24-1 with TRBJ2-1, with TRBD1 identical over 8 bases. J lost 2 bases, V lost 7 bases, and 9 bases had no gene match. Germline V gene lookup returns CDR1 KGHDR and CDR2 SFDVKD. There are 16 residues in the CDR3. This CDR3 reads CATRVKTGEAYNEQFF. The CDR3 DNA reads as TGTGCCACCAGGGTTAAGACAGGGGAAGCCTACAATGAGCAGTTCTTC.

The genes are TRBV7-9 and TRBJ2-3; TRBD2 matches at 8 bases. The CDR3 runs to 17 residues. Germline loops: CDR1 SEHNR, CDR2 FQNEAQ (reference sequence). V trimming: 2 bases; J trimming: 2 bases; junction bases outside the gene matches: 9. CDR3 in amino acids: CASSLSIKRESTDTQYF. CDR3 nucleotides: TGTGCCAGCAGCTTAAGTATAAAGCGGGAGTCCACAGATACGCAGTATTTT.

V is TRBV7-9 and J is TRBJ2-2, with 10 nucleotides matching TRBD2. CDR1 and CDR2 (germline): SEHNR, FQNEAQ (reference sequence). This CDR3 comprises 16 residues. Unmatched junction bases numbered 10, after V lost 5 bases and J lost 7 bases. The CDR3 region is CASSPPSGGADGELFF. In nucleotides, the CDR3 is TGTGCCAGCAGCCCGCCAAGCGGGGGGGCTGACGGGGAGCTGTTTTTT.

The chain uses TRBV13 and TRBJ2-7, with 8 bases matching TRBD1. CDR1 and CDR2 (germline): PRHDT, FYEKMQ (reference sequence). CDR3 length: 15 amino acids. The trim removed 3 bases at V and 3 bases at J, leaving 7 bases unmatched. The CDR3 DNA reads TGTGCCAGCAGCTTCGACAGGGGCGCAGGCTACGAGCAGTACTTC. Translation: CASSFDRGAGYEQYF.

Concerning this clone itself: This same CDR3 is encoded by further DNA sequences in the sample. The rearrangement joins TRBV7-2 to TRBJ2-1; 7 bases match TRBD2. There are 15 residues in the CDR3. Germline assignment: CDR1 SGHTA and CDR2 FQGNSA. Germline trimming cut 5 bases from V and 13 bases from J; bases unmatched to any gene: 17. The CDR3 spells CASSPWGIVGGGQFF. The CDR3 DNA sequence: TGTGCCAGCAGCCCCTGGGGGATTGTCGGCGGGGGTCAGTTCTTC.